The clone carrying this TCR beta chain was seen ten or more times. These data belong to a study of T cells in Graves' hyperthyroidism and ophthalmopathy. The CDR3 runs 14 residues. Trimming left V 7 bases short and J 0 bases short, with 10 bases between. In germline, CDR1 is SGHAT, CDR2 FQNNGV. TCR beta CDR3 regions were amplified from RNA transcripts. In the first-round RT-PCR of the TCR CDR3, the HTBI primer set was used. Each CDR3 protein is one row after TCRdb ran MiXCR on the multiplex PCR reads. The sample includes about 300,000 distinct CDR3 sequences, roughly 13% of them seen just once. Sample collection date corresponds to first hyperthyroidism diagnosis, prior to any ophthalmopathy symptoms.

The sequence came from a woman in her twenties or thirties with Graves' hyperthyroidism that later progressed to Graves' ophthalmopathy. The chain carries TRBV11-2 and TRBJ1-3; D is unclear. The source material was blood. CDR3 residues: CASTRGSSGNTIYF. The CDR3 bases are TGTGCCAGCACCCGGGGTAGCTCTGGAAACACCATATATTTT.